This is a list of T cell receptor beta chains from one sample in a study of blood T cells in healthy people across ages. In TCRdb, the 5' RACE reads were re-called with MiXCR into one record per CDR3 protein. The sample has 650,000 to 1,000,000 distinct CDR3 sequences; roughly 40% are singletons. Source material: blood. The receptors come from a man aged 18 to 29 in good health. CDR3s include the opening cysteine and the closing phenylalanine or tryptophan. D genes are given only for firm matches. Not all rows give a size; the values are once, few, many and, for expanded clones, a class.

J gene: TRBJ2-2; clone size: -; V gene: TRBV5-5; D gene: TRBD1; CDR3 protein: CASSLNRGRNTGELFF; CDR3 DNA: TGTGCCAGCAGCTTGAACAGGGGACGCAACACCGGGGAGCTGTTTTTT
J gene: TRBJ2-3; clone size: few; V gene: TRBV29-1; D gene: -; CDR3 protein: CSVGGLPDTQYF; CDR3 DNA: TGCAGCGTTGGGGGGCTCCCAGATACGCAGTATTTT
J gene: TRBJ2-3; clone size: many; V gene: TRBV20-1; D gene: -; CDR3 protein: CSVRGADTQYF; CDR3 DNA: TGCAGTGTTAGGGGGGCAGATACGCAGTATTTT
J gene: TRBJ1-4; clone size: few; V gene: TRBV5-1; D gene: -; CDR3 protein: CASSLPESEKLFF; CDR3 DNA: TGCGCCAGCAGCTTACCGGAGAGTGAAAAACTGTTTTTT
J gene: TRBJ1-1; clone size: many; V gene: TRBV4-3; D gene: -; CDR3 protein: CASSQVMAPKLMNTEAFF; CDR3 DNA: TGCGCCAGCAGCCAAGTAATGGCCCCTAAACTTATGAACACTGAAGCTTTCTTT
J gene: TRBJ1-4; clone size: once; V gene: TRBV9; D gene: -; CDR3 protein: CASSVGWGNEKLFF; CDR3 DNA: TGTGCCAGCAGCGTGGGATGGGGTAATGAAAAACTGTTTTTT
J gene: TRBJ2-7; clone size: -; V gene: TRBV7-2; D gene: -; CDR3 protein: CASRPRGDSPLEQYF; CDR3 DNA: TGTGCCAGCAGACCCAGGGGGGACAGCCCCCTCGAGCAGTACTTC
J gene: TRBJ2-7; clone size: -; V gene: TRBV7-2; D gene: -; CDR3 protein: CASSLVSVHYNEQYF; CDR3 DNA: TGTGCCAGCAGCTTAGTTTCCGTCCACTACAATGAGCAGTACTTC
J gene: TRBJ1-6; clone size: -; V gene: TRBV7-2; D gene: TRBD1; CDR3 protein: CASSLLALGTGYSPLHF; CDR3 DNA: TGTGCCAGCAGCTTATTAGCCCTAGGGACAGGCTATTCACCCCTCCACTTT
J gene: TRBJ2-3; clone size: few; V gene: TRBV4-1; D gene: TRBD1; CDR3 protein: CASSQDHRGFRDTQYF; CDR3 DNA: TGCGCCAGCAGCCAAGACCACAGGGGGTTTAGAGATACGCAGTATTTT
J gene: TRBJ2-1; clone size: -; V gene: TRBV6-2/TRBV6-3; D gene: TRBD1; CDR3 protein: CASTVGQGADEQFF; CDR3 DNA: TGTGCCTCTACTGTGGGACAGGGGGCGGATGAGCAGTTCTTC
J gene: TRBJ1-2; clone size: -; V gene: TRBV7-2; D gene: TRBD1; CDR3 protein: CASSRGTETNYGYTF; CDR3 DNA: TGTGCCAGCAGCCGGGGGACAGAAACCAACTATGGCTACACCTTC
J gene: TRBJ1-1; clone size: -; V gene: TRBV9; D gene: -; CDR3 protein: CASSVGAGVNTEAFF; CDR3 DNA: TGTGCCAGCAGCGTCGGAGCAGGGGTGAACACTGAAGCTTTCTTT
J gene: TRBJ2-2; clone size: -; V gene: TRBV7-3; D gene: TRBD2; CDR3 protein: CASTVAGGNTGELFF; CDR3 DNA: TGTGCCAGCACCGTAGCGGGGGGGAACACCGGGGAGCTGTTTTTT
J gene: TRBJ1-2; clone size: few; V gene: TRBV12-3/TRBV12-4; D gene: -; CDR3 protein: CASSLGAPHGYTF; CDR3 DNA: TGTGCCAGCAGCCTCGGGGCCCCGCATGGCTACACCTTC
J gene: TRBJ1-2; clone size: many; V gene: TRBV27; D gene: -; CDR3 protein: CASSLQDSPPYGYTF; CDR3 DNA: TGTGCCAGCAGTTTACAGGACAGCCCTCCTTATGGCTACACCTTC
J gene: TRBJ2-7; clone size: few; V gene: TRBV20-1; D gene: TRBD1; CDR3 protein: CSARSGQKYNEQYF; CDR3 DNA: TGCAGTGCTAGATCGGGACAGAAATACAATGAGCAGTACTTC
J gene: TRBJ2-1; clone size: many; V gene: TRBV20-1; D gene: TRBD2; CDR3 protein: CSAREAAGAPQEQFF; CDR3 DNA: TGCAGTGCTAGAGAGGCAGCGGGGGCTCCTCAAGAGCAGTTCTTC
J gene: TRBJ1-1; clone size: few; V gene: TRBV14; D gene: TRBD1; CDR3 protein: CASSHTGGLTEAFF; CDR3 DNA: TGTGCCAGCAGCCATACAGGGGGCCTCACTGAAGCTTTCTTT
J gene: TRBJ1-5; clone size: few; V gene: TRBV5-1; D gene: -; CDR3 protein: CASSMVRGGQPQHF; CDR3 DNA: TGCGCCAGCAGCATGGTCAGGGGTGGTCAGCCCCAGCATTTT
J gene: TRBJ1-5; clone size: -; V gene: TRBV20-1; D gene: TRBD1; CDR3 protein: CSARGGTGGQPQHF; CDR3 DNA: TGCAGTGCTAGAGGCGGGACAGGAGGTCAGCCCCAGCATTTT
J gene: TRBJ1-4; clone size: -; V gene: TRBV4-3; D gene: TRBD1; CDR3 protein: CASSQPRDSPQGPNEKLFF; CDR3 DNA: TGCGCCAGCAGCCAACCTCGGGACAGCCCCCAGGGTCCTAATGAAAAACTGTTTTTT
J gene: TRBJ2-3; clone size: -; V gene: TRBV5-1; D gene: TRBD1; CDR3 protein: CASSPTGQFTDTQYF; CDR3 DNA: TGCGCCAGCAGCCCGACGGGACAGTTCACAGATACGCAGTATTTT
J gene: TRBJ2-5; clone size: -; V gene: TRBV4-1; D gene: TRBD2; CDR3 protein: CASSQDWLAGEGETQYF; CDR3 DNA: TGCGCCAGCAGCCAAGATTGGCTAGCGGGGGAAGGGGAGACCCAGTACTTC
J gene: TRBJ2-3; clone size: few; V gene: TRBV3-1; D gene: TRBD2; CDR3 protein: CASTSTSGITDTQYF; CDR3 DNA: TGTGCCAGCACCTCAACTAGCGGGATCACAGATACGCAGTATTTT
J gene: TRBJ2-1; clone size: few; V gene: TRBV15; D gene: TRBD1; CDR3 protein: CATSRRGLEQFF; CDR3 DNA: TGTGCCACCAGCCGCAGGGGGCTTGAGCAGTTCTTC
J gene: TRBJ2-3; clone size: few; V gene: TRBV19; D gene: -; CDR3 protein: CASRRQGGLAQYF; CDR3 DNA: TGTGCCAGTAGGAGGCAGGGGGGTCTAGCGCAGTATTTT
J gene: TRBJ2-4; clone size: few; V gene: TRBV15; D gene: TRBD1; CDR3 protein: CATSRDRTGVYVIAKNIQYF; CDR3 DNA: TGTGCCACCAGCAGAGACAGGACAGGGGTTTATGTAATAGCCAAAAACATTCAGTACTTC
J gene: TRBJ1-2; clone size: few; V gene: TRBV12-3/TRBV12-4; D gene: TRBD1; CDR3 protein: CATNEEDRAVYGYTF; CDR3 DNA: TGTGCCACCAACGAGGAGGACAGGGCCGTCTATGGCTACACCTTC
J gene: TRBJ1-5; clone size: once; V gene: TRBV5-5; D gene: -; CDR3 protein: CASSWGYGNQPQHF; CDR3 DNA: TGTGCCAGCAGCTGGGGGTACGGCAATCAGCCCCAGCATTTT
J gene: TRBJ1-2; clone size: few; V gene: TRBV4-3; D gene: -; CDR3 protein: CASSQDRVLRKYDGYTF; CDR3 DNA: TGCGCCAGCAGCCAAGACCGAGTTTTAAGGAAATATGATGGCTACACCTTC
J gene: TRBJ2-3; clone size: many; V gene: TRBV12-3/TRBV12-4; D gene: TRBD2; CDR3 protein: CASSSPSLAGGLTDTQYF; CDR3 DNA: TGTGCCAGCAGTAGTCCCTCCCTAGCGGGGGGACTCACAGATACGCAGTATTTT
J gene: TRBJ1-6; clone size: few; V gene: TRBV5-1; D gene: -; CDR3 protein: CASTADPGNSSPLHF; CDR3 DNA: TGCGCCAGCACCGCTGACCCAGGGAATAGCTCACCCCTCCACTTT
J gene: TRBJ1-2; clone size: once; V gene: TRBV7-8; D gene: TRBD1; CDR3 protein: CASSLYRTGANYGYTF; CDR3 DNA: TGTGCCAGCAGCCTTTATAGGACAGGAGCCAACTATGGCTACACCTTC
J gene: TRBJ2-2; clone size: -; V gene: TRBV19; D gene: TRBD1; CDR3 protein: CASSLTGKTGELFF; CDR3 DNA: TGTGCCAGTAGTCTGACAGGGAAAACCGGGGAGCTGTTTTTT
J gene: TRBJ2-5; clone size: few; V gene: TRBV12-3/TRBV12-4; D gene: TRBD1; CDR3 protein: CASRNRDSQETQYF; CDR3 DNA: TGTGCCAGCAGAAACCGGGACAGTCAAGAGACCCAGTACTTC
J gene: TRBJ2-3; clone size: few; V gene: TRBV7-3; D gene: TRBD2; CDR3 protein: CASSFAGGADTQYF; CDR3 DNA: TGTGCCAGCAGCTTTGCGGGGGGCGCAGATACGCAGTATTTT
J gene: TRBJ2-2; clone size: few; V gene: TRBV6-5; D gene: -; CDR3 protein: CASGHTGELFF; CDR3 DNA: TGTGCCAGCGGGCACACCGGGGAGCTGTTTTTT
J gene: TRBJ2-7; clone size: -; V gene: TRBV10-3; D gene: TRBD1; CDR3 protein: CAISPFGGQSGYEQYF; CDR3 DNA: TGTGCCATCAGTCCCTTTGGGGGACAGTCGGGCTACGAGCAGTACTTC
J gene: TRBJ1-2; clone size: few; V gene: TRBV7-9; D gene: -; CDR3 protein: CASSWDGNGYTF; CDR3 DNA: TGTGCCAGCAGCTGGGACGGAAATGGCTACACCTTC
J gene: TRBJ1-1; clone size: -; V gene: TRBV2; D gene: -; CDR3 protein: CASSVTAEAFF; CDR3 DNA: TGTGCCAGCAGTGTAACAGCCGAAGCTTTCTTT
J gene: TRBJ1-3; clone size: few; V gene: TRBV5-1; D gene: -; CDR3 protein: CASSLDGDSGNTIYF; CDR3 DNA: TGCGCCAGCAGCTTGGACGGAGACTCTGGAAACACCATATATTTT
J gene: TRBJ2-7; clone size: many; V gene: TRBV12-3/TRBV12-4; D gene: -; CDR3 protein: CASSSPRDQKYF; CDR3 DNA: TGTGCCAGCAGTTCGCCCCGGGACCAAAAGTACTTC